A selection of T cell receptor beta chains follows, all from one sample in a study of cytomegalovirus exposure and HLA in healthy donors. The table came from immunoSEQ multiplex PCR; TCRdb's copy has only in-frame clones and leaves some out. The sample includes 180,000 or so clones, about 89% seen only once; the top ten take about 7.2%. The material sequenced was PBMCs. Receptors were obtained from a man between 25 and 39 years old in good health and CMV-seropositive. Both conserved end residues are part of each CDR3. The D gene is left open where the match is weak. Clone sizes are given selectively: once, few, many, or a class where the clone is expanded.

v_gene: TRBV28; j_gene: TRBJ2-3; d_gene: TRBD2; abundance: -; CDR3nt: TGTGCCAGCAGTTTGGCGGGAGGGCGAAGAGCAGATACGCAGTATTTT; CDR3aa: CASSLAGGRRADTQYF
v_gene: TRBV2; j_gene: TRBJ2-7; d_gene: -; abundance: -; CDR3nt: TGTGCCAGCAGTGACCAGGGCCAGCCCCCCTACGAGCAGTACTTC; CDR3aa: CASSDQGQPPYEQYF
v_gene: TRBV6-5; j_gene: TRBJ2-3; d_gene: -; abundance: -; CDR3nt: TGTGCCAGCAGCCCCTACGGGGCTGTGACAGATACGCAGTATTTT; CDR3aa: CASSPYGAVTDTQYF
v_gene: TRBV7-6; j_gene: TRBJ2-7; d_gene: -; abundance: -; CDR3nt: TGTGCCAGCAGCTATCGGCGTTACGAGCAGTACTTC; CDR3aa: CASSYRRYEQYF
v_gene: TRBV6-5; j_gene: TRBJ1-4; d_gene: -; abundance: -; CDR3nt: TGTGCCAGCAGTTCCCTGGGAAATGAAAAACTGTTTTTT; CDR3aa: CASSSLGNEKLFF
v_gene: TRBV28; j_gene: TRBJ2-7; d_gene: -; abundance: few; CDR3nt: TGTGCCAGCAGTTTAAAAGGGCCCCTTGACGAGCAGTACTTC; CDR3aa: CASSLKGPLDEQYF
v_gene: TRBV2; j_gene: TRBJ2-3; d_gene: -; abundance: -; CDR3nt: TGTGCCAGCAAAGAGAGGCAGGGTAGCACAGATACGCAGTATTTT; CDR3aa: CASKERQGSTDTQYF
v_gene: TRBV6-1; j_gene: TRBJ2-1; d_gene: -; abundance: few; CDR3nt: TGTGCCAGCAGTGGCACGGGAGCTCCCTACAATGAGCAGTTCTTC; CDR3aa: CASSGTGAPYNEQFF
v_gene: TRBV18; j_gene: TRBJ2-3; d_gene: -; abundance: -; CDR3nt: TGTGCCAGCTCAGACCTAGTGAATACGCAGTATTTT; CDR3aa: CASSDLVNTQYF
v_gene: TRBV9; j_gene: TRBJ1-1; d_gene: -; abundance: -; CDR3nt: TGTGCCAGCAGCGTAGCCCCCGGGCAGAACACTGAAGCTTTCTTT; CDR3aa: CASSVAPGQNTEAFF
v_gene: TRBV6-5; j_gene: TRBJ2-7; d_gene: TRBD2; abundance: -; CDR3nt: TGTGCCAGCAGCCGGACTAGCGGGAGTTTCGACGAGCAGTACTTC; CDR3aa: CASSRTSGSFDEQYF
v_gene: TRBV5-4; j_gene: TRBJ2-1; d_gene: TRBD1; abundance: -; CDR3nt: TGTGCCAGCAGCGAGGACAGGGGGTCCTACAATGAGCAGTTCTTC; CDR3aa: CASSEDRGSYNEQFF
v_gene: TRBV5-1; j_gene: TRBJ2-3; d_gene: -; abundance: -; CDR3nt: TGCGCCAGCAGCTTGAGCACAGATACGCAGTATTTT; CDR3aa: CASSLSTDTQYF
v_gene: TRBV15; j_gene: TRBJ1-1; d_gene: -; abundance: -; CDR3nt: TGTGCCACCACCCCACCGGGACCCCGGACCGAAGCTTTCTTT; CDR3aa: CATTPPGPRTEAFF
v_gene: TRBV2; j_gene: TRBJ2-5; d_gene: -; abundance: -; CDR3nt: TGTGCCAGCAGTGAGGGCCGGATGCAAGAGACCCAGTACTTC; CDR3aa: CASSEGRMQETQYF
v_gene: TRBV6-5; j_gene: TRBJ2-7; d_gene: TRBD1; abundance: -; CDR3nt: TGTGCCAGCAGCCCCCGACAGGGGGATCGCTACGAGCAGTACTTC; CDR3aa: CASSPRQGDRYEQYF
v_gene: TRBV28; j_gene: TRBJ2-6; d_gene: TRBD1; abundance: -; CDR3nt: TGTGCCAGCAGACCTGGGACAGGGGGCTCTGGGGCCAACGTCCTGACTTTC; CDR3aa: CASRPGTGGSGANVLTF
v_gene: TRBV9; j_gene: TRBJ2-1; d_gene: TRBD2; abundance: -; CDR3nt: TGTGCCAGCAGCGTTAGACTAGCATCCTACAATGAGCAGTTCTTC; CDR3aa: CASSVRLASYNEQFF
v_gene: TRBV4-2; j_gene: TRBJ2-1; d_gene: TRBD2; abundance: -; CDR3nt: TGTGCCAGCAGCCCGGGAGGATCCTACAATGAGCAGTTCTTC; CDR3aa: CASSPGGSYNEQFF
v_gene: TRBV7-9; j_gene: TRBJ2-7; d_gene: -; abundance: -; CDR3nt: TGTGCCAGCAACCGCGGGACCCGCTCCTACGAGCAGTACTTC; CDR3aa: CASNRGTRSYEQYF
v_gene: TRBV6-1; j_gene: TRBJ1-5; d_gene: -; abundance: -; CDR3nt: TGTGCCAGCAGTCGGGAAGGCGGACAGCCCCAGCATTTT; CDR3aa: CASSREGGQPQHF
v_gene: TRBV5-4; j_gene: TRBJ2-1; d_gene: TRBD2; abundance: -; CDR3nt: TGTGCCAGCAGCTCGGGACTAGCGGGAGGCGGATACTACAATGAGCAGTTCTTC; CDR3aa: CASSSGLAGGGYYNEQFF
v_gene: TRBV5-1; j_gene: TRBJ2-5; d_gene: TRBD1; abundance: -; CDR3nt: TGCGCCAGCAGCTCCTCCGGGACAGGAGAAGAGACCCAGTACTTC; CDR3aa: CASSSSGTGEETQYF
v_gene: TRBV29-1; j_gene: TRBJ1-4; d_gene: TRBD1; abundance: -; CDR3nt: TGCAGCGTTGCTCCGGGACAGAATGAAAAACTGTTTTTT; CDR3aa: CSVAPGQNEKLFF
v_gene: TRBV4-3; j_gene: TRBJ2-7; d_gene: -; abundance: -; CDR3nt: TGCGCCAGCAGCCAAGGGCAATTCTACGAGCAGTACTTC; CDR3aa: CASSQGQFYEQYF
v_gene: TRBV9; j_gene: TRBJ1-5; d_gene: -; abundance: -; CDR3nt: TGTGCCAGCAGCGACTCGGACGGTAGCAATCAGCCCCAGCATTTT; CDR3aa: CASSDSDGSNQPQHF
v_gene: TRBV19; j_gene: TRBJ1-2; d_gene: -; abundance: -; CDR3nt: TGTGCCTCTCACATCGGCAGGTCCTCAGGCTACACCTTC; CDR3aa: CASHIGRSSGYTF
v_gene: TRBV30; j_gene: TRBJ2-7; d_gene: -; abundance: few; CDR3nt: TGTGCCTGGAGTGTACGCAGGGACTACGAGCAGTACTTC; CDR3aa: CAWSVRRDYEQYF
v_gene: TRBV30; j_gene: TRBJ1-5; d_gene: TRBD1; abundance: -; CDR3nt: TGTGCCTGGAGTGGGACAGGAGATCAGCCCCAGCATTTT; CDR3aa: CAWSGTGDQPQHF
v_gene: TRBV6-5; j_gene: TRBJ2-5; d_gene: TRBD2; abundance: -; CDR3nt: TGTGCCAGCAGTTACTCGCGACTAGCGGGAGTAGGGACCCAGTACTTC; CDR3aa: CASSYSRLAGVGTQYF
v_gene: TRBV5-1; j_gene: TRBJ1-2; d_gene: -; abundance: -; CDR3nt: TGCGCCAGCAGCTTGGCCTGGAGGGAAACCCTTAACTATGGCTACACCTTC; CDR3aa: CASSLAWRETLNYGYTF
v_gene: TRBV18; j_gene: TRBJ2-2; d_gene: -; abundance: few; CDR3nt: TGTGCCAGCTCACCTGCGGGGGCCAAGATCGGGGAGCTGTTTTTT; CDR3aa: CASSPAGAKIGELFF
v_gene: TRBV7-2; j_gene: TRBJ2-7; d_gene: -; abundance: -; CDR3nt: TGTGCCAGCAGCCCACGGACTGGCTCTTACGAGCAGTACTTC; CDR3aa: CASSPRTGSYEQYF
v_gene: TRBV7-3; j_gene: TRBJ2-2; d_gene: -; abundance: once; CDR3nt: TGTGCCAGCAGCTTAGGTTCCGGGGAGCTGTTTTTT; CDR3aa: CASSLGSGELFF
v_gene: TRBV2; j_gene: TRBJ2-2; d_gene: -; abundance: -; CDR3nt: TGTGCCAGCAGCCCGAGACGCACCGGGGAGCTGTTTTTT; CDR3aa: CASSPRRTGELFF
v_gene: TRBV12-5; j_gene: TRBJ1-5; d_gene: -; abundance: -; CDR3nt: TGTGCTAGTGGTTTGGAGCCCCAGCATTTT; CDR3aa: CASGLEPQHF
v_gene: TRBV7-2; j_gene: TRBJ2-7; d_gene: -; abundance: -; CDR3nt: TGTGCCAGCAGCCGCCTACGCCACGAGCAGTACTTC; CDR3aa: CASSRLRHEQYF
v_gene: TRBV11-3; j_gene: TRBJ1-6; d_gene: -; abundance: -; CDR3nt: TGTGCCAGCAGCGCGACAGCGAGCTATAATTCACCCCTCCACTTT; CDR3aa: CASSATASYNSPLHF
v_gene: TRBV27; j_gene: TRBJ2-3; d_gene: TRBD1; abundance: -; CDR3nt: TGTGCCAGCAGTTCCAGACAGGGGGGCGCAGATACGCAGTATTTT; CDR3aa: CASSSRQGGADTQYF
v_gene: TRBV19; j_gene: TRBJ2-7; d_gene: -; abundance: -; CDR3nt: TGTGCCAGTAGTATACACAGGTACGCGAACGAGCAGTACTTC; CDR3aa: CASSIHRYANEQYF
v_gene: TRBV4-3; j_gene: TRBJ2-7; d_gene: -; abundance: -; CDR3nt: TGCGCCAGCAGCCAAGATGAGGGGTTCTACGAGCAGTACTTC; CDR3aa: CASSQDEGFYEQYF
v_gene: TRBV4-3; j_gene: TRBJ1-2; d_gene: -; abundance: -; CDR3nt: TGCGCCAGCAGCCAAGCAGACAGGTCGGGTTTAAGGAGGTACTATGGCTACACCTTC; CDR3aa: CASSQADRSGLRRYYGYTF
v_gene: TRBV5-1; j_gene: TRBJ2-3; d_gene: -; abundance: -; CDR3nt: TGCGCCAGCAGCTTCGACAGCACAGATACGCAGTATTTT; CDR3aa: CASSFDSTDTQYF
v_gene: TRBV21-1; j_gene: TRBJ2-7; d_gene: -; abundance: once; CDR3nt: TGTGCCAGCACCCCAGGGGGGAGGAGCTCCTACGAGCAGTACTTC; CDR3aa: CASTPGGRSSYEQYF